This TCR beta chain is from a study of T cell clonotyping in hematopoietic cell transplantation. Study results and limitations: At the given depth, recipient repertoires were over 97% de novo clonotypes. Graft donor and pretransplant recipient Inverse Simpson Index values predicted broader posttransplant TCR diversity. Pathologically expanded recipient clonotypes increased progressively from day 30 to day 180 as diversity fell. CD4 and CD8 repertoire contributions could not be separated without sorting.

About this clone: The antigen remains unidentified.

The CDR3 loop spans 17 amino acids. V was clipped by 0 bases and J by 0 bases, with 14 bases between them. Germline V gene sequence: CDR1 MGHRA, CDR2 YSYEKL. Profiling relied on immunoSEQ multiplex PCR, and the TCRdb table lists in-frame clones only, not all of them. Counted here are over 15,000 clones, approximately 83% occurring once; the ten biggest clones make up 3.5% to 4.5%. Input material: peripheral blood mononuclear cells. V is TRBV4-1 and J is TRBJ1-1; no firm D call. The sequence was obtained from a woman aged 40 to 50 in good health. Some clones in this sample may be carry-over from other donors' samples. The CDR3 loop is CASSQESVTNLNTEAFF. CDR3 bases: TGCGCCAGCAGCCAAGAGTCAGTCACGAACTTGAACACTGAAGCTTTCTTT.